This entry features one TCR beta chain sequence. The CDR3 totals 14 residues. Germline V lookup: CDR1 MRHNA, CDR2 SNTAGT. The germline V and J ends were trimmed by 5 bases and 4 bases, with 14 bases remaining between them. The table came from immunoSEQ multiplex PCR; TCRdb's copy has only in-frame clones and leaves some out. The repertoire includes approximately 210,000 clones, 89% of them detected once, and roughly 5% sits in the top ten. This sample is drawn from a study of blood T cell repertoires in COVID-19. Study information: T cells, B-cell-depleted T cells, or PBMCs provided the cDNA or gDNA that served as material.

The sample consisted of peripheral blood. This sequence originates from a woman aged 40-49 years with acute or convalescent COVID-19. The chain combines TRBV6-4 with TRBJ1-1; possibly TRBD1 for D (6 bases). Here the CDR3 DNA reads TGTGCCAGCAGTCCGAACAGGGTTCGCACTGAAGCTTTCTTT. Its protein product is CASSPNRVRTEAFF.